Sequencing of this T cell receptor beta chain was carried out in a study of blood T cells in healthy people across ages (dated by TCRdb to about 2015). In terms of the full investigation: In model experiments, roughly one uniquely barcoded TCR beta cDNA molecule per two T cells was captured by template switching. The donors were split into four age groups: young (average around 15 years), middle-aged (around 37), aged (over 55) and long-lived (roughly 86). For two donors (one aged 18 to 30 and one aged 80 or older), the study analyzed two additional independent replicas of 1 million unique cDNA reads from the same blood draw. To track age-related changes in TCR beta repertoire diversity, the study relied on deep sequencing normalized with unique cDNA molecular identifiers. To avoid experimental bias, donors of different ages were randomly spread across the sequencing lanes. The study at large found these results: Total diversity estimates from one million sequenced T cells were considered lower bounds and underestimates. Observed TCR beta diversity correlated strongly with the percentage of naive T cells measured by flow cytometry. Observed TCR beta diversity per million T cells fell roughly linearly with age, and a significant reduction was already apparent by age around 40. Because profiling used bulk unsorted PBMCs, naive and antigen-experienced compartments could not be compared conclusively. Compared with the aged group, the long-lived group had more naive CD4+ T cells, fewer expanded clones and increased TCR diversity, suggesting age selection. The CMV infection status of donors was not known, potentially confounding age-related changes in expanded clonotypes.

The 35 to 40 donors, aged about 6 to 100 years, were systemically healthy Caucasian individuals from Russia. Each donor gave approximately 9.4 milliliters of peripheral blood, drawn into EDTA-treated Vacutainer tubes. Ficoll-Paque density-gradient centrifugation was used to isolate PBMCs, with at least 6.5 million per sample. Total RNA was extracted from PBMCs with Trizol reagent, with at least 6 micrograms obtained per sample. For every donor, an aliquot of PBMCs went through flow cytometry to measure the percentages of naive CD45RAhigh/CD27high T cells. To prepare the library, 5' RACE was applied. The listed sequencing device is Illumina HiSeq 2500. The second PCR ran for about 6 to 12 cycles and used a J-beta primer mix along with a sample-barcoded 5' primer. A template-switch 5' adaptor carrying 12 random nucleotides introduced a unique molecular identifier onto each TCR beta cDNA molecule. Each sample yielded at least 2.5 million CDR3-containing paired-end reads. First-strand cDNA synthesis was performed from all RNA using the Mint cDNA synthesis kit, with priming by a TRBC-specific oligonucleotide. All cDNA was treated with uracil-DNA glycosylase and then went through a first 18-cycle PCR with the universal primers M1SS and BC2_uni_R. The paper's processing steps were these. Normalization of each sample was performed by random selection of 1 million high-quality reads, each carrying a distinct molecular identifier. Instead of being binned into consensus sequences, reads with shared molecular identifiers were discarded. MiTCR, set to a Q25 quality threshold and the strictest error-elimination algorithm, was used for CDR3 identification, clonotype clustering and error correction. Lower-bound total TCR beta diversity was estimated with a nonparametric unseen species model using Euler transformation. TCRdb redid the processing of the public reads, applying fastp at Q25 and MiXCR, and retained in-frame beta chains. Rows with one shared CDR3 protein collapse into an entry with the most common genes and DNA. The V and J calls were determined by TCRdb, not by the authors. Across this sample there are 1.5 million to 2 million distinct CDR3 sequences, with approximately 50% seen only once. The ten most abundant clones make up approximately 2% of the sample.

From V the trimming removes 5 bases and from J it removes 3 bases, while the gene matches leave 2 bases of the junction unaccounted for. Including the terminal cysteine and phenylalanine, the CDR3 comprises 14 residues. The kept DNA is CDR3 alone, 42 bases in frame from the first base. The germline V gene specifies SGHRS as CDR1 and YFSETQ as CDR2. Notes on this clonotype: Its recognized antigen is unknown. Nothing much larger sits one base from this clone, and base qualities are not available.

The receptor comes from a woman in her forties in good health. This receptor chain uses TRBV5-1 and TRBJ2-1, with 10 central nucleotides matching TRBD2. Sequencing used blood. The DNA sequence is TGCGCCAGCAGAGCGGGGGGGGGCTACAATGAGCAGTTCTTC. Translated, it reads CASRAGGGYNEQFF.